A single T cell receptor beta chain is shown here with its context. Its matching antigen is unknown. The data belong to a study of cytomegalovirus exposure and HLA in healthy donors. About the study: HLA-typed donors were the source of around 77 million unique TCRs held in an early data release.

Whole-study results and caveats: For cytomegalovirus status, the classifier reportedly gave diagnoses with high specificity and sensitivity. In a later analysis, a missense DCLRE1C variant was linked to TCR beta V- and J-gene trimming. Productive rates of about 87% or about 30% were seen for most TCR beta V segments in an earlier analysis.

V trimming: 7 bases; J trimming: 0 bases; junction bases outside the gene matches: 2. This CDR3 comprises 14 residues. CDR1 is MDHEN, CDR2 SYDVKM, per germline. Vbeta (60) and Jbeta (13) primers were used in the PCR. The assay was immunoSEQ multiplex PCR, and TCRdb's table has in-frame clones only and misses some. Altogether around 180,000 clones are present, 75% to 85% being singletons, with the ten largest covering roughly 1.2%. The chain has TRBV28 and TRBJ2-7; 11 bases map to TRBD1. The clonotype comes from a girl aged 2-9 years in good health and CMV-seropositive. Specimen: PBMCs. The CDR3 here is CASTGQGDSYEQYF. CDR3 DNA: TGTGCCAGCACGGGACAGGGGGACTCCTACGAGCAGTACTTC.